This T cell receptor beta chain was captured in a study of cytomegalovirus exposure and HLA in healthy donors. Study in general: Ancestry clustering placed 70% to 90% of roughly 400 genotyped donors in the Caucasian-associated cluster. General study findings and limits: The listing of 150 to 200 TCR beta chains classed them as cytomegalovirus-associated. Rarity characterized most TCR sequences, yet some public TCRs appeared in many donors. Roughly even sequencing depth across donors was the assumption behind the presence/absence analyses.

Concerning this clone itself: Its cognate antigen is unknown.

In the PCR, 60 Vbeta and 13 Jbeta primers were used. TCRdb's copy holds only in-frame clones and misses some; the assay was immunoSEQ multiplex PCR. The sample lists 150,000 or so clones; about 78% were seen once. The sample taken for sequencing was PBMCs. This TCR came from a female donor in good health and CMV-seronegative.

CDR3 amino acids: CASSQDGGGTANVLTF. The CDR3 DNA reads TGCGCCAGCAGCCAAGACGGGGGGGGTACGGCCAACGTCCTGACTTTC. J is TRBJ2-6 and V is TRBV4-3; 8 bases line up with TRBD2. The germline V gene encodes CDR1 LGHNA and CDR2 YSLEER. The ends lost 0 bases at V and 6 bases at J; junction bases unmatched: 4. The CDR3 contains 16 residues.